Below are 9 T cell receptor beta chains sequenced from a single sample in a study of T-cell memory formation after mild COVID-19. TCRdb used MiXCR to reprocess the 5' RACE reads, holding one entry per CDR3 protein. The sample has roughly 200,000 distinct CDR3 sequences; around 19% are singletons. The source material was PBMCs or a T cell subset sorted from them (not recorded which). The receptors stem from an adult woman who had mild COVID-19 (a few samples of this study predate the infection). Cell type and time point are not known.

This clonotype has more than one count but fewer than ten. The chain couples TRBV4-1 to TRBJ2-5; no clear D gene. CDR3 length equals 14 residues. Trimming left V 4 bases short and J 3 bases short, with 12 bases between. Germline values: CDR1 MGHRA, CDR2 YSYEKL. The CDR3 reads CASSPLGQKETQYF. The CDR3 DNA reads TGCGCCAGCAGCCCCCTCGGGCAGAAAGAGACCCAGTACTTC.

A few counts support this clonotype. The gene calls are TRBV21-1 and TRBJ2-2. TRBV21-1 is a pseudogene locus. This CDR3 contains 13 residues. The CDR3: CASSKGSSGELFF. In DNA, the CDR3 is TGTGCCAGCAGCAAAGGCAGCTCCGGGGAGCTGTTTTTT.

This clonotype was seen a handful of times. The genes are TRBV6-6 and TRBJ2-5; D remains unclear. The CDR3 runs to 12 residues. Trimming stripped 2 bases from V and 5 bases from J, with 6 bases between. Germline lookup yields CDR1 MNHNY and CDR2 SVGAGI (reference sequence). The CDR3 is CASSYAIETQYF. For the CDR3, the DNA is TGTGCCAGCAGTTACGCGATTGAGACCCAGTACTTC.

The chain uses TRBV12-3 or TRBV12-4 and TRBJ1-3, with TRBD1 matching 7 bases. This CDR3 has 15 amino acids. J lost 1 base, V lost 7 bases, and 7 bases had no gene match. CDR3 nucleotide sequence: TGTGCCAGCAAAGAACAGGGGATGTCTGGAAACACCATATATTTT. Translated, it gives CASKEQGMSGNTIYF.

The genes are TRBV7-8 and TRBJ1-6; no clear D. The CDR3 spans 16 residues. Germline V lookup: CDR1 SGHVS, CDR2 FQNEAQ. Trimming stripped 1 base from V and 7 bases from J, with 14 bases between. The CDR3 nucleotides read TGTGCCAGCAGCTTAGGAGCCGGGGTGGAGAATTCACCCCTCCACTTT. It specifies CASSLGAGVENSPLHF.

This clonotype was seen a handful of times. This rearrangement joins TRBV20-1 to TRBJ2-7, with no clear D. The V gene's germline CDR1 is DFQATT and CDR2 SNEGSKA (reference sequence). Trimming shortened V by 2 bases and J by 3 bases, and 8 bases separated the two germline ends. This CDR3 region has 12 residues. Here the CDR3 DNA reads TGCAGTGCTAGATCGGGTTTCTACGAGCAGTACTTC. Its protein is CSARSGFYEQYF.

This clonotype was recorded a few times. J is TRBJ1-5 and V is TRBV6-5; D remains ambiguous. CDR1 is MNHEY, CDR2 SVGAGI, per germline. Trimming removed 8 bases at V and 4 bases at J, with 15 bases between. CDR3 size: 14 residues. CDR3 in amino acids: CASGLAGPNQPQHF. The CDR3 nucleotides read TGTGCCAGCGGGCTGGCAGGCCCTAATCAGCCCCAGCATTTT.

V is TRBV19 and J is TRBJ2-7, with 11 bases that match TRBD1. Germline V gives CDR1 LNHDA, CDR2 SQIVND (reference sequence). The CDR3 spans 15 residues. V lost 5 bases and J lost 3; bases outside the gene matches: 6. The CDR3 region is CASSASGTGGYEQYF. CDR3 DNA sequence: TGTGCCAGTAGTGCCTCCGGGACAGGGGGCTACGAGCAGTACTTC. Supplemented by reference TRBV19 and TRBJ2-7, the full variable domain reads DGGITQSPKYLFRKEGQNVTLSCEQNLNHDAMYWYRQDPGQGLRLIYYSQIVNDFQKGDIAEGYSVSREKKESFPLTVTSAQKNPTAFYLCASSASGTGGYEQYFGPGTRLTVT.

This rearrangement joins TRBV20-1 to TRBJ2-5; 10 bases are shared with TRBD2. The germline V gene has CDR1 DFQATT and CDR2 SNEGSKA (reference sequence). This CDR3 contains 14 residues. Trimming at V came to 6 bases and at J to 5 bases, leaving 9 bases not matched to a gene. The CDR3 loop reads CSAPKREGLETQYF. For the CDR3, the DNA is TGCAGTGCCCCTAAGCGGGAGGGTTTGGAGACCCAGTACTTC.